This is a list of T cell receptor beta chains from one sample in a study of response to subunit inactivated influenza vaccine. TCRdb redid the calling of the RT-PCR reads with MiXCR, one entry per CDR3 protein. The sample holds 860,000 or so distinct CDR3 sequences, 20% to 25% seen once. The material was PBMCs from blood, obtained 5 days after vaccination. These receptors all stem from a man aged 50-60 years who received an inactivated influenza vaccine. Both conserved end residues are part of each CDR3. The D gene is left open where the match is weak. Size is omitted from some rows. Given values are once, few, many or a class for expanded clones.

size: few; J: TRBJ1-4; V: TRBV20-1; D: -; CDR3: CSAMRRDTPNEKLFF; DNA: TGCAGTGCTATGAGAAGGGACACGCCTAATGAAAAACTGTTTTTT
size: many; J: TRBJ2-7; V: TRBV29-1; D: -; CDR3: CSVVPGAGYEQYF; DNA: TGCAGCGTTGTACCGGGGGCTGGGTACGAGCAGTACTTC
size: -; J: TRBJ1-4; V: TRBV4-2; D: -; CDR3: CASSHPGIPNEKLFF; DNA: TGTGCCAGCAGCCATCCAGGGATTCCTAATGAAAAACTGTTTTTT
size: -; J: TRBJ2-7; V: TRBV20-1; D: -; CDR3: CSARVHRDRRLGAYEQYF; DNA: TGCAGTGCTAGGGTACACCGGGACAGAAGACTAGGGGCCTACGAGCAGTACTTC
size: -; J: TRBJ1-5; V: TRBV28; D: -; CDR3: CASSALGNQPQHF; DNA: TGTGCCAGCAGCGCGTTGGGAAATCAGCCCCAGCATTTT
size: -; J: TRBJ2-2; V: TRBV6-1; D: TRBD1; CDR3: CASRPTGTGNTGELFF; DNA: TGTGCCAGCAGACCTACCGGGACAGGGAACACCGGGGAGCTGTTTTTT
size: few; J: TRBJ2-3; V: TRBV29-1; D: TRBD2; CDR3: CSVATGTSGRGTDTQYF; DNA: TGCAGCGTTGCGACAGGGACTAGCGGGAGGGGCACAGATACGCAGTATTTT
size: few; J: TRBJ2-7; V: TRBV2; D: -; CDR3: CASRVFPYEQYF; DNA: TGTGCCAGCAGGGTGTTCCCCTACGAGCAGTACTTC
size: -; J: TRBJ2-3; V: TRBV5-4; D: TRBD2; CDR3: CASSLGWGGVTDTQYF; DNA: TGTGCCAGCAGCTTGGGGTGGGGAGGGGTCACAGATACGCAGTATTTT
size: -; J: TRBJ2-7; V: TRBV18; D: -; CDR3: CASSPRGSLTYEQYF; DNA: TGTGCCAGCTCACCACGGGGCAGCCTTACCTACGAGCAGTACTTC
size: -; J: TRBJ1-3; V: TRBV7-2; D: -; CDR3: CASSRTTGSSGNTIYF; DNA: TGTGCCAGCAGCAGGACGACGGGTTCCTCTGGAAACACCATATATTTT
size: -; J: TRBJ1-6; V: TRBV7-9; D: -; CDR3: CASSPPTTTGNSPLHF; DNA: TGTGCCAGCAGCCCCCCGACGACAACGGGGAATTCACCCCTCCACTTT
size: -; J: TRBJ1-1; V: TRBV10-3; D: -; CDR3: CAISESSKGNTEAFF; DNA: TGTGCCATCAGTGAGTCGAGTAAGGGGAACACTGAAGCTTTCTTT
size: few; J: TRBJ2-7; V: TRBV28; D: -; CDR3: CASLSTPYEQYF; DNA: TGTGCCAGCCTCTCCACCCCCTACGAGCAGTACTTC
size: few; J: TRBJ2-5; V: TRBV10-3; D: -; CDR3: CAISESDPRDQYF; DNA: TGTGCCATCAGTGAGTCGGACCCCCGGGACCAGTACTTC
size: many; J: TRBJ2-7; V: TRBV4-2; D: TRBD2; CDR3: CASSQARLTSGTNEQYF; DNA: TGTGCCAGCAGCCAAGCGAGGTTGACTAGCGGGACAAACGAGCAGTACTTC
size: -; J: TRBJ2-5; V: TRBV11-2; D: -; CDR3: CASSLGYRALRETQYF; DNA: TGTGCCAGCAGCTTAGGATACCGGGCCCTAAGAGAGACCCAGTACTTC
size: -; J: TRBJ2-5; V: TRBV15; D: -; CDR3: CATSSTGRQETQYF; DNA: TGTGCCACCAGCAGCACAGGGCGGCAAGAGACCCAGTACTTC
size: few; J: TRBJ2-7; V: TRBV28; D: -; CDR3: CASSFRGLFEQYF; DNA: TGTGCCAGCAGTTTCCGGGGCCTATTCGAGCAGTACTTC
size: -; J: TRBJ2-4; V: TRBV4-1; D: -; CDR3: CASSQSWVKRATGLAKNIQYF; DNA: TGCGCCAGCAGCCAGTCATGGGTGAAGCGGGCGACAGGGTTAGCCAAAAACATTCAGTACTTC
size: many; J: TRBJ2-7; V: TRBV4-1; D: TRBD1; CDR3: CASSQAAGQGAFEQYF; DNA: TGCGCCAGCAGCCAAGCGGCGGGACAGGGGGCGTTCGAGCAGTACTTC
size: -; J: TRBJ2-3; V: TRBV20-1; D: -; CDR3: CSASGQASTDTQYF; DNA: TGCAGTGCTAGCGGACAAGCTAGCACAGATACGCAGTATTTT
size: -; J: TRBJ1-4; V: TRBV5-1; D: -; CDR3: CASSLDRIGKLFF; DNA: TGCGCCAGCAGCTTGGACAGAATCGGAAAACTGTTTTTT
size: few; J: TRBJ1-1; V: TRBV3-1; D: TRBD1; CDR3: CASSQAGGEAFF; DNA: TGTGCCAGCAGCCAAGCAGGGGGTGAAGCTTTCTTT
size: -; J: TRBJ2-1; V: TRBV18; D: TRBD2; CDR3: CASSPKTSGYNEQFF; DNA: TGTGCCAGCTCACCCAAAACTAGCGGATACAATGAGCAGTTCTTC
size: -; J: TRBJ2-5; V: TRBV9; D: -; CDR3: CASSVEGGTQYF; DNA: TGTGCCAGCAGCGTAGAAGGAGGGACCCAGTACTTC
size: -; J: TRBJ1-1; V: TRBV12-3/TRBV12-4; D: -; CDR3: CASSPAVIGAFF; DNA: TGTGCCAGCAGCCCGGCGGTGATAGGGGCTTTCTTT
size: few; J: TRBJ2-7; V: TRBV12-3/TRBV12-4; D: -; CDR3: CASSLWRDEQYF; DNA: TGTGCCAGCAGTTTATGGAGGGACGAGCAGTACTTC
size: few; J: TRBJ2-3; V: TRBV20-1; D: TRBD2; CDR3: CSARVFAGADTQYF; DNA: TGCAGTGCTAGAGTCTTTGCGGGAGCTGATACGCAGTATTTT
size: -; J: TRBJ2-7; V: TRBV6-1; D: TRBD1; CDR3: CASRTLVGQGSYEQYF; DNA: TGTGCCAGCAGAACCTTAGTAGGACAGGGGAGCTACGAGCAGTACTTC
size: many; J: TRBJ2-7; V: TRBV6-5; D: -; CDR3: CASSWGRTYEQYF; DNA: TGTGCCAGCAGTTGGGGACGGACCTACGAGCAGTACTTC
size: few; J: TRBJ2-7; V: TRBV4-3; D: -; CDR3: CASSRVGQTYEQYF; DNA: TGCGCCAGCAGCCGGGTCGGACAGACCTACGAGCAGTACTTC
size: -; J: TRBJ2-1; V: TRBV30; D: TRBD2; CDR3: CAWSVLGAGEGNEQFF; DNA: TGTGCCTGGAGTGTACTAGGAGCGGGAGAGGGTAATGAGCAGTTCTTC
size: -; J: TRBJ2-7; V: TRBV5-1; D: -; CDR3: CASSLAWTGSYEQYF; DNA: TGCGCCAGCAGCTTGGCTTGGACGGGTTCCTACGAGCAGTACTTC
size: -; J: TRBJ2-7; V: TRBV20-1; D: -; CDR3: CSARNQAMGEQYF; DNA: TGCAGTGCTAGAAATCAGGCGATGGGCGAGCAGTACTTC
size: many; J: TRBJ2-7; V: TRBV7-2; D: -; CDR3: CASSLQGFREQYF; DNA: TGTGCCAGCAGCTTACAGGGTTTCCGCGAGCAGTACTTC
size: few; J: TRBJ2-2; V: TRBV6-5; D: -; CDR3: CASSYVWNTGELFF; DNA: TGTGCCAGCAGTTACGTCTGGAACACCGGGGAGCTGTTTTTT